The rows below give T cell receptor beta chains drawn from one sample of a study of vaccination and CD4 T cells after COVID-19. Their antigens remain unidentified. MiXCR, run by TCRdb on the PCR reads, gives a single entry per CDR3 protein. The table has roughly 8,000 distinct CDR3 sequences, 50% seen once. What was sequenced was CD4+ T cells from blood, cultured in vitro. Source of these receptors: a human donor in good health. CDR3s include the opening cysteine and the closing phenylalanine or tryptophan. D genes are given only for firm matches. Clone size, where shown, is once, few, many, or a class for clones that have expanded.

>TRBV20-1|TRBJ2-7|-|TRBD2|14
CSATGALAGREQYF
TGCAGTGCTACCGGCGCACTAGCGGGAAGGGAGCAGTACTTC
>TRBV10-3|TRBJ2-3|-|-|13
CAISEHSPDTQYF
TGTGCCATCAGTGAGCACAGCCCAGATACGCAGTATTTT
>TRBV19|TRBJ2-5|-|-|19
CASRRYGGWGEAYQETQYF
TGTGCCAGTAGACGATATGGGGGATGGGGGGAGGCGTACCAAGAGACCCAGTACTTC
>TRBV7-2|TRBJ2-7|-|-|14
CASSSRIQGVEQYF
TGTGCCAGCAGCAGTCGGATACAGGGTGTCGAGCAGTACTTC
>TRBV27|TRBJ1-4|-|-|14
CASGSDTGRKKLFF
TGTGCCAGCGGTTCGGACACGGGGAGGAAAAAACTGTTTTTT
>TRBV20-1|TRBJ1-2|-|-|15
CSAGGGRQGYYGYTF
TGCAGTGCTGGGGGGGGCAGGCAGGGGTACTATGGCTACACCTTC
>TRBV6-2/TRBV6-3|TRBJ1-5|-|TRBD1|15
CASSNTGQHSQTQHF
TGTGCCAGCAGTAACACGGGACAGCATTCCCAAACCCAGCATTTT
>TRBV18|TRBJ2-1|-|-|16
CASSPVLGSPVDEQFF
TGTGCCAGCTCACCAGTATTAGGGTCCCCGGTGGATGAGCAGTTCTTC
>TRBV5-5|TRBJ1-6|-|TRBD1|17
CASSLDDRASYNSPLHF
TGTGCCAGCAGCTTGGATGACAGGGCCTCCTATAATTCACCCCTCCACTTT
>TRBV6-2/TRBV6-3|TRBJ1-1|few|-|11
CASSLGTEAFF
TGTGCCAGCAGTTTGGGCACTGAAGCTTTCTTT
>TRBV6-2/TRBV6-3|TRBJ2-5|few|-|14
CASSYDGLQETQYF
TGTGCCAGCAGTTACGACGGTCTCCAAGAGACCCAGTACTTC
>TRBV29-1|TRBJ1-2|few|-|12
CSVEYRHYGYTF
TGCAGCGTTGAATATAGGCATTATGGCTACACCTTC
>TRBV20-1|TRBJ1-1|-|-|13
CSARASRAGEAFF
TGCAGTGCTAGAGCGAGCAGGGCGGGTGAAGCTTTCTTT
>TRBV7-8|TRBJ1-1|-|-|13
CASSLWRGTEAFF
TGTGCCAGCAGCCTCTGGAGGGGTACTGAAGCTTTCTTT
>TRBV6-2/TRBV6-3|TRBJ1-6|-|-|16
CASSPLQGKGRSPLHF
TGTGCCAGCAGCCCATTACAGGGAAAGGGTAGATCACCCCTCCACTTT
>TRBV30|TRBJ1-1|-|-|13
CAWSVLSPGGTFF
TGTGCCTGGAGTGTACTTAGTCCGGGAGGGACTTTCTTT
>TRBV5-1|TRBJ2-5|once|TRBD2|14
CAGSSGSAAATQYF
TGCGCCGGATCTAGCGGGAGCGCGGCAGCGACCCAGTACTTC
>TRBV6-1|TRBJ1-6|few|-|14
CASRLQGSGSPLHF
TGTGCCAGCAGGCTACAGGGCTCGGGTTCACCCCTCCACTTT
>TRBV7-9|TRBJ1-1|few|-|14
CATALEGGGTEAFF
TGTGCCACGGCCTTGGAGGGGGGCGGAACTGAAGCTTTCTTT
>TRBV4-1|TRBJ1-2|-|-|15
CASSPGGPAAYGYTF
TGCGCCAGCAGCCCCGGCGGGCCCGCCGCCTATGGCTACACCTTC
>TRBV5-1|TRBJ1-2|-|-|13
CASSLERNYGYTF
TGCGCCAGCAGCTTGGAGAGGAACTATGGCTACACCTTC
>TRBV2|TRBJ1-2|-|-|12
CASRRTAYGYTF
TGTGCCAGCAGAAGGACGGCTTATGGCTACACCTTC
>TRBV15|TRBJ1-3|medium-sized|-|13
CATSSGQEVGIYF
TGTGCCACCAGCAGCGGTCAGGAGGTCGGCATATATTTT
>TRBV28|TRBJ1-2|few|-|18
CASSPVVNNPGKDYGYTF
TGTGCCAGCAGTCCTGTTGTCAACAACCCAGGGAAGGACTATGGCTACACCTTC
>TRBV12-3/TRBV12-4|TRBJ1-1|-|TRBD1|15
CASSVGAGGNTEAFF
TGTGCCAGCAGTGTAGGGGCAGGGGGAAACACTGAAGCTTTCTTT
>TRBV19|TRBJ2-7|-|TRBD1|17
CASSTAIAGTGLNEQYF
TGTGCCAGTAGTACCGCAATTGCCGGGACAGGGCTCAACGAGCAGTACTTC
>TRBV27|TRBJ1-6|few|TRBD1|16
CASSHAQGAGYSPLHF
TGTGCCAGCAGTCACGCCCAGGGGGCAGGATATTCACCCCTCCACTTT
>TRBV7-2|TRBJ1-4|-|TRBD1|15
CASSSSGTGSEKLFF
TGTGCCAGCAGCTCATCCGGGACAGGGTCTGAAAAACTGTTTTTT
>TRBV20-1|TRBJ2-1|-|-|12
CSASPPRNEQFF
TGCAGTGCTAGCCCTCCGCGGAATGAGCAGTTCTTC
>TRBV18|TRBJ2-2|-|TRBD1|14
CASSPGQGPGELFF
TGTGCCAGCTCACCAGGACAGGGGCCCGGGGAGCTGTTTTTT
>TRBV11-2|TRBJ2-3|-|TRBD1|16
CASSLGGQGRTDTQYF
TGTGCCAGCAGCTTAGGTGGACAGGGGCGCACAGATACGCAGTATTTT
>TRBV28|TRBJ1-1|once|-|15
CASSLFPLKTTEAFF
TGTGCCAGCAGTTTATTCCCTCTAAAGACGACTGAAGCTTTCTTT
>TRBV30|TRBJ1-2|-|TRBD1|12
CACSGQQDGYTF
TGTGCCTGTTCGGGACAGCAAGACGGCTACACCTTC
>TRBV19|TRBJ2-6|-|-|18
CASSIASPSGPGANVLTF
TGTGCCAGTAGTATCGCGTCTCCGAGCGGCCCTGGGGCCAACGTCCTGACTTTC
>TRBV6-1|TRBJ2-7|-|-|12
CATQGSHYEQYF
TGTGCGACGCAGGGCTCTCACTACGAGCAGTACTTC
>TRBV19|TRBJ2-1|-|TRBD2|14
CASSMAGGQVEQFF
TGTGCCAGTAGTATGGCGGGGGGGCAGGTTGAGCAGTTCTTC
>TRBV19|TRBJ2-1|-|-|15
CASSALGDWSGPSSF
TGTGCCAGTAGTGCACTCGGGGATTGGAGCGGGCCTTCCTCCTTC
>TRBV20-1|TRBJ2-1|few|-|12
CSARSSRQEQFF
TGCAGTGCTAGAAGTTCGAGACAGGAGCAGTTCTTC
>TRBV6-1|TRBJ2-3|-|TRBD1|12
CASSTDRGSQYF
TGTGCCAGCAGTACTGACAGGGGATCGCAGTATTTT
>TRBV20-1|TRBJ1-2|-|-|13
CSARPGMVYGYTF
TGCAGTGCTAGGCCGGGAATGGTCTATGGCTACACCTTC
>TRBV29-1|TRBJ2-7|large|-|13
CSVTRRGTREQYF
TGCAGCGTTACAAGAAGGGGGACAAGGGAGCAGTACTTC
>TRBV6-1|TRBJ1-6|few|-|17
CASSVEVRAGHNSPLHF
TGTGCCAGCAGTGTTGAAGTTCGGGCAGGCCATAATTCACCCCTCCACTTT
>TRBV15|TRBJ2-3|few|-|13
CATSRVERDTQYF
TGTGCCACCAGCAGAGTCGAGCGGGATACGCAGTATTTT
>TRBV27|TRBJ2-2|-|-|12
CASSLSWGELFF
TGTGCCAGCAGTTTATCGTGGGGGGAGCTGTTTTTT
>TRBV6-1|TRBJ1-1|-|TRBD1|14
CASRRQGRATEAFF
TGTGCCAGCAGGAGACAGGGCCGGGCCACTGAAGCTTTCTTT
>TRBV6-1|TRBJ2-2|-|-|14
CASRETPPTGELFF
TGTGCCAGCAGGGAGACCCCGCCCACCGGGGAGCTGTTTTTT
>TRBV6-1|TRBJ2-5|-|-|14
CASTQLGGQETQYF
TGTGCCAGCACCCAGCTTGGCGGGCAAGAGACCCAGTACTTC
>TRBV7-2|TRBJ1-1|-|-|15
CASSFRSQGSTEAFF
TGTGCCAGCAGCTTTAGGTCCCAGGGGAGCACTGAAGCTTTCTTT
>TRBV30|TRBJ1-1|-|-|12
CAWGVGGTEAFF
TGTGCCTGGGGGGTCGGGGGCACTGAAGCTTTCTTT
>TRBV6-1|TRBJ1-2|-|-|12
CASSTGTHGYTF
TGTGCCAGCAGTACCGGGACTCATGGCTACACCTTC
>TRBV6-1|TRBJ2-3|-|TRBD2|16
CASSFGTSDIPDTQYF
TGTGCCAGCAGCTTCGGGACTAGCGATATTCCGGATACGCAGTATTTT
>TRBV10-2|TRBJ1-6|-|-|13
CASWTPYNSPLHF
TGCGCCAGCTGGACACCCTATAATTCACCCCTCCACTTT
>TRBV5-8|TRBJ1-6|-|-|14
CASSSGVNNSPLHF
TGTGCCAGCAGCTCAGGGGTTAATAATTCACCCCTCCACTTT
>TRBV6-1|TRBJ2-3|-|TRBD1|19
CASSAGQGVPSGATDTQYF
TGTGCCAGCAGTGCGGGACAGGGGGTTCCTAGCGGGGCTACAGATACGCAGTATTTT
>TRBV27|TRBJ2-7|-|TRBD1|13
CASAYRGLHEQYF
TGTGCCAGCGCATACAGGGGGTTGCACGAGCAGTACTTC
>TRBV30|TRBJ1-1|-|TRBD1|13
CAWGDRGDTEAFF
TGTGCCTGGGGCGACAGGGGCGACACTGAAGCTTTCTTT
>TRBV27|TRBJ2-7|-|-|15
CASSSPRVGGNEQYF
TGTGCCAGCAGTTCCCCTAGGGTCGGCGGGAACGAGCAGTACTTC
>TRBV27|TRBJ1-2|-|-|14
CASSGRGAREGYTF
TGTGCCAGCAGTGGCCGCGGAGCAAGAGAGGGCTACACCTTC